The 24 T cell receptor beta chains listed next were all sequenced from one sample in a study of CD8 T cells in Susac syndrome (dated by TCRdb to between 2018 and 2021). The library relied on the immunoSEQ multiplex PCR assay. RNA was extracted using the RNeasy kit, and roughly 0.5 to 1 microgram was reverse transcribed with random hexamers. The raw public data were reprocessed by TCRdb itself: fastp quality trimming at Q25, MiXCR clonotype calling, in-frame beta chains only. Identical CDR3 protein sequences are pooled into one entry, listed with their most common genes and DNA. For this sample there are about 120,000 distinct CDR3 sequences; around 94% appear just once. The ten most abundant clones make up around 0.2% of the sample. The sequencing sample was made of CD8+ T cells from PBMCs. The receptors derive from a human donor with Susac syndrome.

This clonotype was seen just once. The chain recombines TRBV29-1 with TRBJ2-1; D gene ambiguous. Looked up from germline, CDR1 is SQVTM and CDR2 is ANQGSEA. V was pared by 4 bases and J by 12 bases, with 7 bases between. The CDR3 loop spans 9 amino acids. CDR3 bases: TGCAGCGTTGGGGCAAGGCAGTTCTTC. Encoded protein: CSVGARQFF.

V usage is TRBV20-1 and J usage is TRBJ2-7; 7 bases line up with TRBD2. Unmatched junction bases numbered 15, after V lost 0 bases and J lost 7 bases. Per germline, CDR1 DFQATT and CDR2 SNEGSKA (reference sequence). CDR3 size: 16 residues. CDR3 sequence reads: CSARDRAGVGLGEQYF. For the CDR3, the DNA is TGCAGTGCTAGAGATCGGGCGGGAGTGGGCCTGGGAGAGCAGTACTTC.

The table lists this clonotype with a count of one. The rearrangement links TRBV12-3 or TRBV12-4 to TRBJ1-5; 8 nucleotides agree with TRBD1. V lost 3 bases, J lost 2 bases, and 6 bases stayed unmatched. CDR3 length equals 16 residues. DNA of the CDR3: TGTGCCAGCAGTTTGGTCCCACAGGGGGGCAATCAGCCCCAGCATTTT. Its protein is CASSLVPQGGNQPQHF.

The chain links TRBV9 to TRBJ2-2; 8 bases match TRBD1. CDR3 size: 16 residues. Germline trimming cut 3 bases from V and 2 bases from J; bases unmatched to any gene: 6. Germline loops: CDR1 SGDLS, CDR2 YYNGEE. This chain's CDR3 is CASSARTGTNTGELFF. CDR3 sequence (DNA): TGTGCCAGCAGCGCGAGGACAGGGACTAACACCGGGGAGCTGTTTTTT.

The CDR3 reads CASSKQGLEQYF. The CDR3 region has the DNA TGTGCCAGCAGCAAGCAGGGCCTCGAGCAGTACTTC. This rearrangement joins TRBV21-1 to TRBJ2-7; the D call in the table, TRBD1, was not verified against the DNA. TRBV21-1 is an annotated pseudogene. CDR3 size: 12 residues.

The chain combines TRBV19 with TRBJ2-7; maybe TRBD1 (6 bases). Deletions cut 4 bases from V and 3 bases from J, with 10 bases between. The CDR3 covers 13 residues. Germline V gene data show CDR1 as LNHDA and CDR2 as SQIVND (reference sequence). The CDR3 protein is CASSTDRYYEQYF. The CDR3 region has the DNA TGTGCCAGTAGTACGGACAGATACTACGAGCAGTACTTC.

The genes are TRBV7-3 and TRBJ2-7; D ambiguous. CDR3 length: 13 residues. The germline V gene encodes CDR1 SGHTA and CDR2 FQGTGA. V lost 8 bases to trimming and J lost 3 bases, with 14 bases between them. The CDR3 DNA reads TGTGCCAGCTCCCCGTGGGGTGGCTACGAGCAGTACTTC. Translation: CASSPWGGYEQYF.

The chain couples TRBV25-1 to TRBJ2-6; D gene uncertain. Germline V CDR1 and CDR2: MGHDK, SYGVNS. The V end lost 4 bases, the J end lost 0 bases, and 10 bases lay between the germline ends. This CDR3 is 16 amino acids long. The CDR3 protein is CASSGMIPSGANVLTF. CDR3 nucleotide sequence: TGTGCCAGCAGTGGGATGATTCCCTCTGGGGCCAACGTCCTGACTTTC.

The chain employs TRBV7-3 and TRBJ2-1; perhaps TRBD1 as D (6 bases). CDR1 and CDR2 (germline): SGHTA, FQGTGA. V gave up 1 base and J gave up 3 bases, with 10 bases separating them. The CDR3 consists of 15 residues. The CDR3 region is CASSLNQGIYNEQFF. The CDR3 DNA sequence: TGTGCCAGCAGCTTAAATCAGGGGATCTACAATGAGCAGTTCTTC.

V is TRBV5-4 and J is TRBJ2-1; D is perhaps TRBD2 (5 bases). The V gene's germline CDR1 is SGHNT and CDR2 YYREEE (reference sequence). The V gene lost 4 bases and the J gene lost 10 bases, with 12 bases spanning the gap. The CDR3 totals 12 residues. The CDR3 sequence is CASSQPPGEQFF. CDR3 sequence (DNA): TGTGCCAGCAGCCAACCCCCGGGGGAGCAGTTCTTC.

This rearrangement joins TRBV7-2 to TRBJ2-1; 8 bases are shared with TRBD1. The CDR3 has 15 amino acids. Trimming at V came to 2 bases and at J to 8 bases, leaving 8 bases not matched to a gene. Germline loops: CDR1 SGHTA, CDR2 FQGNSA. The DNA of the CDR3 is TGTGCCAGCAGCTTATGGGACAGGTCGGGGGATGAGCAGTTCTTC. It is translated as CASSLWDRSGDEQFF.

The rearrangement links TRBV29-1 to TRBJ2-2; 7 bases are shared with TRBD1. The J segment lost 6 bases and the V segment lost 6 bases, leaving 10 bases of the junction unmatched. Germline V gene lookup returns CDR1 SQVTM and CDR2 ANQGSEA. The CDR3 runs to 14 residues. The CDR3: CSVPGQTAPGELFF. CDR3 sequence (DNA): TGCAGCGTCCCGGGACAGACCGCACCCGGGGAGCTGTTTTTT.

This CDR3 reads CASSARGTILTDTQYF. As DNA, the CDR3 is TGTGCCAGCAGCGCGCGGGGGACGATACTCACAGATACGCAGTATTTT. This chain uses TRBV13 with TRBJ2-3, with TRBD2 identical over 7 bases. This CDR3 has 16 residues. V gave up 5 bases and J gave up 2 bases; unmatched junction bases: 10. Germline V gene sequence: CDR1 PRHDT, CDR2 FYEKMQ (reference sequence).

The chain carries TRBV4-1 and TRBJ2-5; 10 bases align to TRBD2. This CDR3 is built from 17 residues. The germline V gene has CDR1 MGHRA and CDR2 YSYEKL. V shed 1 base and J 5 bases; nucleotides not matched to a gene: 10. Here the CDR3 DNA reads TGCGCCAGCAGCCAAGCGCAAGCGGGAGGGCCTCGGGAGACCCAGTACTTC. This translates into CASSQAQAGGPRETQYF.

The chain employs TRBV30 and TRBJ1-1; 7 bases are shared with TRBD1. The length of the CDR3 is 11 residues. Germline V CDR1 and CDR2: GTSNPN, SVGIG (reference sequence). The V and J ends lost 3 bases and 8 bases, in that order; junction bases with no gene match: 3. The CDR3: CAWRLGQEAFF. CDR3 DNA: TGTGCCTGGAGGCTGGGACAGGAAGCTTTCTTT. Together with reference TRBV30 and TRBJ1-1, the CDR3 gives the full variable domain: SQTIHQWPATLVQPVGSPLSLECTVEGTSNPNLYWYRQAAGRGLQLLFYSVGIGQISSEVPQNLSASRPQDRQFILSSKKLLLSDSGFYLCAWRLGQEAFFGQGTRLTVV.

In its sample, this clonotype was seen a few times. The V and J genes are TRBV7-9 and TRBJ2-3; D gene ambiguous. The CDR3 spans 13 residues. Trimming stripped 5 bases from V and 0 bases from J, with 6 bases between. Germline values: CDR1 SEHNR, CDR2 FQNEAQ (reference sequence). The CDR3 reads CASSPTSTDTQYF. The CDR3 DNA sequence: TGTGCCAGCAGCCCGACTAGCACAGATACGCAGTATTTT.

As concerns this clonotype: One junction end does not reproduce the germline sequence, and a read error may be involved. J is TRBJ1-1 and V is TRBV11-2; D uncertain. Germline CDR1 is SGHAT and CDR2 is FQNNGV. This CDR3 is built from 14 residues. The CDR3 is CASSLVLGNPEAFF. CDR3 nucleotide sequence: TGTGCCAGCAGCTTAGTTCTAGGGAACCCTGAAGCTTTCTTT.

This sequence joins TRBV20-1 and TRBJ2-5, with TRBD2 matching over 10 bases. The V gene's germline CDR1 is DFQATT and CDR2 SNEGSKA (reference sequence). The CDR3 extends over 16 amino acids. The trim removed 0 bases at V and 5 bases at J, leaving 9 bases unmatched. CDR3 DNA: TGCAGTGCTAGAGATCGGAGCGGGGGGGCTCTTGAGACCCAGTACTTC. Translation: CSARDRSGGALETQYF.

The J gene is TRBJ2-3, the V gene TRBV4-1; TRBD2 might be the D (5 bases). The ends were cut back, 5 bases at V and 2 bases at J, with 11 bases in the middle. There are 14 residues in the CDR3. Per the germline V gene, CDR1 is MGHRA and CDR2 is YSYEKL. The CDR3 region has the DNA TGCGCCAGCAGCGCTGGACTTTACACAGATACGCAGTATTTT. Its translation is CASSAGLYTDTQYF.

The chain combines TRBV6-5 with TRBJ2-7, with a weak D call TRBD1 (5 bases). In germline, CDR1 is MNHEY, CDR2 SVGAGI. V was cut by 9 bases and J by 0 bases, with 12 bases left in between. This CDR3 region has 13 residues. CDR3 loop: CARKGAISYEQYF. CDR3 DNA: TGTGCCAGAAAAGGGGCAATCTCCTACGAGCAGTACTTC.

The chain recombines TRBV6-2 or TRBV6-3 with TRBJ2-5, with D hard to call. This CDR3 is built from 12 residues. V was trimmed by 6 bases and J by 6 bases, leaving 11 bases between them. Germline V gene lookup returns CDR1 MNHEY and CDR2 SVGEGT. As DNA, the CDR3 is TGTGCCAGCAGCTCGAACCTCAAGACCCAGTACTTC. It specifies CASSSNLKTQYF.

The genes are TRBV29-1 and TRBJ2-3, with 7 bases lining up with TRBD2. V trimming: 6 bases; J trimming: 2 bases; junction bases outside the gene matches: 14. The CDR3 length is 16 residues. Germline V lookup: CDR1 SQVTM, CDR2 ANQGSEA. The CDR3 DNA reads TGCAGCGTCCCCCCCGGGGGGATGCGGTACACAGATACGCAGTATTTT. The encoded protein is CSVPPGGMRYTDTQYF.

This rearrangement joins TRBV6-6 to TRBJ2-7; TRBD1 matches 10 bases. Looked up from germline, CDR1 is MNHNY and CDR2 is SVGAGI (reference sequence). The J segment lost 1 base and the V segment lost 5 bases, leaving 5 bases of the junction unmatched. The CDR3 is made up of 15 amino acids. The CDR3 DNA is TGTGCCAGCAGTCATGACAGGGGGCGGTCCTACGAGCAGTACTTC. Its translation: CASSHDRGRSYEQYF.

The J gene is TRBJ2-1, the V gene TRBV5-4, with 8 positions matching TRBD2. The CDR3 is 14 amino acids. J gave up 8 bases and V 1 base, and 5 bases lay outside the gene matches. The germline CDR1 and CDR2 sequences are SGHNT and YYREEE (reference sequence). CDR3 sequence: CASSLYAGGDEQFF. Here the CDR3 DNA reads TGTGCCAGCAGCTTGTATGCGGGGGGCGATGAGCAGTTCTTC.